This entry lists 5 T cell receptor beta chains sequenced from one sample in a study of blood T cell repertoires in COVID-19. Only in-frame clones appear in the TCRdb table, and some are missing; sequencing was by immunoSEQ multiplex PCR. The sample includes some 240,000 clones, 88% seen only once; the top ten take roughly 10%. Sequencing was carried out using peripheral blood. Every receptor here comes from a woman in her 70s with COVID-19, enrolled during active disease.

The chain's CDR3 is CASSLEFVAEQFF. CDR3 DNA: TGCGCCAGCAGCTTGGAATTTGTAGCTGAGCAGTTCTTC. The chain is built from TRBV5-1 and TRBJ2-1; D not resolved. Trimming removed 0 bases at V and 9 bases at J, with 10 bases between. This CDR3 comprises 13 residues. Germline CDR1 is SGHRS and CDR2 is YFSETQ.

The V call is TRBV5-1, the J call TRBJ2-5; perhaps TRBD2 as D (6 bases). CDR1 and CDR2 from the germline V gene are SGHRS and YFSETQ. There are 16 residues in the CDR3. V was cut by 0 bases and J by 5 bases, with 17 bases left in between. The CDR3 region is CASSLAYSGLSETQYF. The CDR3 nucleotides read TGCGCCAGCAGCTTGGCCTACTCAGGACTATCTGAGACCCAGTACTTC.

This clone was seen just once. The chain joins TRBV28 to TRBJ2-7, with D unclear. The CDR3 totals 11 residues. Germline CDR1 and CDR2: MDHEN and SYDVKM. V lost 5 bases and J lost 3, with 5 bases in between. As DNA, the CDR3 is TGTGCCAGCAGTCTAGACTACGAGCAGTACTTC. This encodes CASSLDYEQYF.

The chain links TRBV3-1 (or the pseudogene TRBV3-2) to TRBJ2-7; TRBD2 agrees at 9 bases. Unmatched junction bases numbered 17, after V lost 9 bases and J lost 5 bases. CDR1 and CDR2 (germline): LGHDT, YNNKEL (reference sequence). CDR3 length: 16 residues. As DNA, the CDR3 is TGTGCCAGGACCCCGCACGGGGCGGGAGGGTTCAACGAGCAGTACTTC. Translating it yields CARTPHGAGGFNEQYF.

The chain is built from TRBV2 and TRBJ1-5, with TRBD1 matching over 7 bases. Looked up from germline, CDR1 is SNHLY and CDR2 is FYNNEI. The V gene end was trimmed by 7 bases and the J gene end by 1 base; junction bases not matched to a gene: 7. This CDR3 is 15 amino acids long. CDR3 in amino acids: CASMQGTVSNQPQHF. As DNA, the CDR3 is TGTGCCAGCATGCAAGGGACAGTAAGCAATCAGCCCCAGCATTTT.